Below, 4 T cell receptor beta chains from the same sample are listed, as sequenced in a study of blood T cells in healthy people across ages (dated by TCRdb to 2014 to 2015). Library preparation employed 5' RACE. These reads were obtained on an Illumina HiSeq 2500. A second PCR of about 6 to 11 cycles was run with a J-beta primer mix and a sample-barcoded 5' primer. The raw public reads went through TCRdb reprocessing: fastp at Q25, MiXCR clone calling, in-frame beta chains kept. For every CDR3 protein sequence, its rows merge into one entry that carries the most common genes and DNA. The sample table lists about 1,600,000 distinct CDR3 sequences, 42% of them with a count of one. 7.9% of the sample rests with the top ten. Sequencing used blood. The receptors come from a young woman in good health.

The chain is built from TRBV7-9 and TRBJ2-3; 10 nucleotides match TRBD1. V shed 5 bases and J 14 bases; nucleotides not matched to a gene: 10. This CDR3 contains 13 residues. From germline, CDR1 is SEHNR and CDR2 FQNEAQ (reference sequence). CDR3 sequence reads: CASSPGTGESRYF. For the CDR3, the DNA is TGTGCCAGCAGCCCCGGGACAGGGGAGTCACGGTATTTT.

The CDR3 region has the DNA TGTGCCAGCTCACCATCATCGGCAGGAACAGGGAACTATGGCTACACCTTC. This translates into CASSPSSAGTGNYGYTF. J is TRBJ1-2 and V is TRBV18, with D possibly matching TRBD1 (6 bases). Germline CDR1 and CDR2: KGHSH and LQKENI. V was pared by 2 bases and J by 2 bases, with 18 bases between. The length of the CDR3 is 17 residues.

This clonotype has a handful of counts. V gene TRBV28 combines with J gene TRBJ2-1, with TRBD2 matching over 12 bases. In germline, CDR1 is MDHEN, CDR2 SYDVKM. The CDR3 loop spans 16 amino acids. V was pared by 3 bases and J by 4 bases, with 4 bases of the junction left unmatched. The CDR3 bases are TGTGCCAGCAGTTTTGCTAGCGGGGGGGTGTACAATGAGCAGTTCTTC. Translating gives CASSFASGGVYNEQFF.

CDR3 sequence (DNA): TGTGCCATCCCGGGACAGGCGAACACTGAAGCTTTCTTT. Protein sequence: CAIPGQANTEAFF. The gene calls are TRBV19 and TRBJ1-1; 8 bases fit TRBD1. The CDR3 spans 13 residues. Germline V lookup: CDR1 LNHDA, CDR2 SQIVND (reference sequence). Trimming cost V 10 bases and J 1 base; bases outside gene matches: 5.